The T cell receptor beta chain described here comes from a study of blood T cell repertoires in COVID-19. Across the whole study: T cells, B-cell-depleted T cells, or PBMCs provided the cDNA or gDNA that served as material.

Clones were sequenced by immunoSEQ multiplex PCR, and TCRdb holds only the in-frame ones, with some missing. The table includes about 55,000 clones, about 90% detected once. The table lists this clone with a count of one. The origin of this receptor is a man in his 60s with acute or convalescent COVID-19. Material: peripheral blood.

In DNA, the CDR3 is TGTGCCAGCAGTTTAATTAATTATGGCTACACCTTC. Residues: CASSLINYGYTF. This chain connects TRBV28 to TRBJ1-2; no reliable D call. Deletions cut 2 bases from V and 5 bases from J, with 6 bases between. In germline, CDR1 is MDHEN, CDR2 SYDVKM. The CDR3 consists of 12 residues.